The 30 T cell receptor beta chains below all came from one sample that was sequenced in a study of blood T cell repertoires in COVID-19. The table came from immunoSEQ multiplex PCR; TCRdb's copy has only in-frame clones and leaves some out. The sample yields hundreds of thousands of clones, 70% to 90% seen once. The sequencing sample was made of peripheral blood. These receptors all come from a man aged 18 to 30 with COVID-19, enrolled during active disease.

Here the CDR3 DNA reads TGTGCCACCGGATTGGGCGGGATCGAGCAGTACTTC. Protein sequence: CATGLGGIEQYF. The V gene is TRBV10-3, the J gene TRBJ2-7; TRBD2 might be the D (6 bases). Deletions cut 10 bases from V and 6 bases from J, with 16 bases between. CDR3 length: 12 amino acids. Germline V gives CDR1 ENHRY, CDR2 SYGVKD.

The CDR3: CASSKRQGLSSYNEQFF. The CDR3 region has the DNA TGTGCCAGCAGTAAGAGACAGGGCCTGAGCTCCTACAATGAGCAGTTCTTC. V is TRBV6-2 or TRBV6-3 and J is TRBJ2-1; 7 bases are a match to TRBD1. The J segment lost 0 bases and the V segment lost 5 bases, leaving 10 bases of the junction unmatched. Germline CDR1 is MNHEY and CDR2 is SVGEGT. The CDR3 has 17 residues.

About this clone: At one end the junction does not follow the germline gene, possibly because of a read error. V gene TRBV7-9 combines with J gene TRBJ2-3; the D gene is possibly TRBD2 (5 bases). The CDR3 is 14 amino acids. Germline V gene lookup returns CDR1 SEHNR and CDR2 FQNEAQ (reference sequence). CDR3 coding DNA: TGTGCCAGCAGCTTCAGGCCTAGCAGAGATACGCAGTATTTT. It is translated as CASSFRPSRDTQYF. Variable domain in full (rest from reference TRBV7-9 and TRBJ2-3): DTGVSQNPRHKITKRGQNVTFRCDPISEHNRLYWYRQTLGQGPEFLTYFQNEAQLEKSRLLSDRFSAERPKGSFSTLEIQRTEQGDSAMYLCASSFRPSRDTQYFGPGTRLTVL.

The genes are TRBV24-1 and TRBJ2-3, with TRBD2 identical over 9 bases. The CDR3 is made up of 15 amino acids. The junction had 4 bases not matched to a gene; V was cut back by 4 bases and J by 3 bases. Per the germline V gene, CDR1 is KGHDR and CDR2 is SFDVKD. The CDR3 is CATSDRSGRTDTQYF. The DNA of the CDR3 is TGTGCCACCAGTGACCGTAGCGGGAGAACAGATACGCAGTATTTT.

V is TRBV18 and J is TRBJ1-1, with D uncertain. The germline V and J ends were trimmed by 6 bases and 4 bases, with 9 bases remaining between them. Germline loops: CDR1 KGHSH, CDR2 LQKENI. This CDR3 is built from 12 residues. CDR3 sequence reads: CASSAGVTEAFF. CDR3 in DNA: TGTGCCAGCTCCGCGGGAGTCACTGAAGCTTTCTTT.

V usage is TRBV7-8 and J usage is TRBJ2-7; TRBD1 might be the D (6 bases). This CDR3 spans 14 amino acids. CDR1 is SGHVS, CDR2 FQNEAQ, per germline. V shed 2 bases and J shed 3 bases, with 11 bases lying between them. CDR3 coding DNA: TGTGCCAGCAGCTTAACCAGGGACAACTACGAGCAGTACTTC. Its translation is CASSLTRDNYEQYF.

V usage is TRBV12-3 or TRBV12-4 and J usage is TRBJ1-2; tentatively, D is TRBD1 (6 bases). This CDR3 has 11 residues. V was shortened by 7 bases and J by 7 bases, with 10 bases between the two germline ends. The CDR3, as DNA: TGTGCCAGCACAGGGGTGGGTGGCTACACCTTC. This codes for CASTGVGGYTF.

This chain links TRBV7-9 with TRBJ2-7, with a possible D match to TRBD1 (5 bases). Trimming took off 1 base at V and 3 bases at J, with 10 bases between the two ends. The germline CDR1 and CDR2 sequences are SEHNR and FQNEAQ (reference sequence). The CDR3 loop spans 14 amino acids. The CDR3 bases are TGTGCCAGCAGCTTAGACTTAGACAGCTACGAGCAGTACTTC. It yields the protein CASSLDLDSYEQYF.

This chain uses TRBV5-5 with TRBJ2-5; TRBD2 might be the D (5 bases). CDR3 length: 15 amino acids. Germline V gives CDR1 SGHKS, CDR2 YYEKEE (reference sequence). Deletions cut 5 bases from V and 1 base from J, with 15 bases between. The CDR3 reads CASRPRVITQETQYF. The CDR3 DNA is TGTGCCAGCAGACCGAGGGTGATAACCCAAGAGACCCAGTACTTC. Looking up the rest from reference TRBV5-5 and TRBJ2-5 gives the full variable domain: DAGVTQSPTHLIKTRGQQVTLRCSPISGHKSVSWYQQVLGQGPQFIFQYYEKEERGRGNFPDRFSARQFPNYSSELNVNALLLGDSALYLCASRPRVITQETQYFGPGTRLLVL.

The CDR3 region has the DNA TGTGCCAGCAGCCACGCGGCGGGGGGACGCACAGATACGCAGTATTTT. Translation gives CASSHAAGGRTDTQYF. This rearrangement joins TRBV3-1 (or the pseudogene TRBV3-2) to TRBJ2-3; TRBD2 aligns across 8 bases. V trimming: 3 bases; J trimming: 1 base; junction bases outside the gene matches: 6. Germline V CDR1 and CDR2: LGHDT, YNNKEL (reference sequence). The CDR3 contains 16 residues.

The chain carries TRBV4-2 and TRBJ2-7, with 12 positions matching TRBD2. CDR1 and CDR2 (germline): LGHNA, YNFKEQ. Unmatched junction bases numbered 2, after V lost 4 bases and J lost 7 bases. This CDR3 contains 13 residues. Here the CDR3 DNA reads TGTGCCAGCAGCCCTGGACTAGCGGGAGAGCAGTACTTC. This codes for CASSPGLAGEQYF.

The rearrangement links TRBV9 to TRBJ2-1, with TRBD2 matching over 9 bases. In germline, CDR1 is SGDLS, CDR2 YYNGEE. This CDR3 spans 15 amino acids. After removal of 0 bases from V and 3 bases from J, the junction contained 1 base not matched to a gene. As DNA, the CDR3 is TGTGCCAGCAGCGTAGAGACTAGCGGCTACAATGAGCAGTTCTTC. Protein product: CASSVETSGYNEQFF.

This chain links TRBV7-6 with TRBJ2-7, with 9 positions matching TRBD2. The length of the CDR3 is 18 residues. CDR1 and CDR2 from the germline V gene are SGHVS and FNYEAQ. V shed 5 bases, J shed 5 bases, and the junction held 19 bases outside the gene matches. The CDR3 region is CASSILAGGPSISHEQYF. The CDR3 DNA sequence: TGTGCCAGCAGCATTCTGGCGGGAGGGCCCTCTATTTCCCACGAGCAGTACTTC.

The chain has TRBV6-5 and TRBJ2-1; tentative D call: TRBD2 (5 bases). This CDR3 spans 15 amino acids. Germline values: CDR1 MNHEY, CDR2 SVGAGI. Between the trimmed V and J ends, which lost 6 bases and 6 bases, there was a span of 18 bases. CDR3 sequence: CASSPGRTRGNEQFF. In DNA form, the CDR3 reads TGTGCCAGCAGCCCCGGTAGGACCCGGGGCAATGAGCAGTTCTTC.

The rearrangement joins TRBV28 to TRBJ1-3, with 9 bases lining up with TRBD1. After removal of 6 bases from V and 8 bases from J, the junction contained 8 bases not matched to a gene. This CDR3 contains 14 residues. Germline loops: CDR1 MDHEN, CDR2 SYDVKM. CDR3 nucleotides: TGTGCCAGCAGCTACAGGGGGCCCTGGGACACCATATATTTT. This encodes CASSYRGPWDTIYF.

V gene TRBV27 combines with J gene TRBJ1-2; a possible D gene is TRBD1 (6 bases). Germline CDR1 and CDR2: MNHEY and SMNVEV (reference sequence). Trimming took 4 bases from V and 4 from J, leaving 16 bases between them. The CDR3 length is 15 residues. CDR3 sequence reads: CASSSLGTTFYGYTF. For the CDR3, the DNA is TGTGCCAGCAGTTCTCTTGGGACAACCTTCTATGGCTACACCTTC.

This chain uses TRBV11-2 with TRBJ1-1; D perhaps matches TRBD1 (5 bases). Trimming shortened V by 5 bases and J by 5 bases, and 15 bases separated the two germline ends. The germline V gene has CDR1 SGHAT and CDR2 FQNNGV. The CDR3 covers 14 residues. CDR3 sequence: CASSLGVSGTEAFF. Here the CDR3 DNA reads TGTGCCAGCAGCCTAGGGGTATCGGGGACTGAAGCTTTCTTT.

This sequence joins TRBV6-5 and TRBJ2-3; 10 nucleotides agree with TRBD2. The CDR3 is 14 amino acids. The germline V gene has CDR1 MNHEY and CDR2 SVGAGI. With V trimmed by 9 bases and J by 2 bases, 5 bases remained unmatched. The CDR3 spells CASLAGGFTDTQYF. The CDR3 nucleotides are TGTGCCAGTTTAGCGGGAGGCTTCACAGATACGCAGTATTTT.

The genes are TRBV19 and TRBJ2-5; maybe TRBD1 (5 bases). Germline V gene lookup returns CDR1 LNHDA and CDR2 SQIVND (reference sequence). CDR3 length: 15 residues. V lost 2 bases and J lost 5, with 15 bases in between. DNA of the CDR3: TGTGCCAGTAGTATACAGGGTTCGTGGCAGGAGACCCAGTACTTC. Translated, it gives CASSIQGSWQETQYF.

The chain joins TRBV29-1 to TRBJ2-5, with D possibly TRBD2 on 6 matching bases. The CDR3 has 11 amino acids. V gave up 4 bases and J gave up 5 bases, with 8 bases separating them. Germline V CDR1 and CDR2: SQVTM, ANQGSEA. This CDR3 reads CSVAGGETQYF. In DNA form, the CDR3 reads TGCAGCGTTGCTGGGGGGGAGACCCAGTACTTC.

V and J are TRBV27 and TRBJ2-5, with 9 bases identical to TRBD2. Germline V gene data show CDR1 as MNHEY and CDR2 as SMNVEV (reference sequence). There are 17 residues in the CDR3. V was pared by 3 bases and J by 0 bases, with 8 bases of the junction left unmatched. The CDR3 sequence: CASSFGALAGYQETQYF. In DNA form, the CDR3 reads TGTGCCAGCAGTTTCGGGGCGCTAGCGGGGTACCAAGAGACCCAGTACTTC.

This sequence joins TRBV25-1 and TRBJ2-2; D is possibly TRBD1 (6 bases). CDR1 and CDR2 (germline): MGHDK, SYGVNS. The CDR3 is 13 amino acids. V shed 6 bases and J shed 7 bases, with 12 bases lying between them. DNA of the CDR3: TGTGCCAGCAGGACAGGAGATGGCGGGGAGCTGTTTTTT. The encoded protein is CASRTGDGGELFF.

J is TRBJ1-5 and V is TRBV6-6; D possibly corresponds to TRBD1 (5 bases). The germline V gene has CDR1 MNHNY and CDR2 SVGAGI (reference sequence). CDR3 length equals 13 residues. The V end lost 5 bases, the J end lost 5 bases, and 10 bases lay between the germline ends. Written as DNA, the CDR3 is TGTGCCAGCAGTCAGGGAGGAGATCAGCCCCAGCATTTT. Amino acids: CASSQGGDQPQHF.

The chain recombines TRBV6-5 with TRBJ1-5, with TRBD1 identical over 8 bases. The CDR3 has 15 amino acids. With V trimmed by 7 bases and J by 0 bases, 5 bases remained unmatched. Germline V lookup: CDR1 MNHEY, CDR2 SVGAGI. Here the CDR3 reads CASTSTGGSNQPQHF. CDR3 coding DNA: TGTGCCAGCACCTCAACAGGGGGTAGCAATCAGCCCCAGCATTTT.

The count of this clone is one. The rearrangement joins TRBV30 to TRBJ2-3, with TRBD1 matching over 8 bases. V dropped 5 bases and J dropped 4; count of bases not matched to a gene: 8. The germline gives CDR1 GTSNPN, CDR2 SVGIG (reference sequence). The CDR3 runs 14 residues. CDR3 sequence reads: CAWSTGQGADTQYF. The CDR3 DNA reads as TGTGCCTGGTCCACCGGACAGGGTGCAGATACGCAGTATTTT.

This clone has just one count. The rearrangement links TRBV30 to TRBJ2-1; TRBD2 matches 13 bases. Germline loops: CDR1 GTSNPN, CDR2 SVGIG (reference sequence). The length of the CDR3 is 14 residues. With 3 bases clipped from V and 9 bases from J, the junction kept 5 bases outside the gene matches. In DNA, the CDR3 is TGTGCCTGGAGGGGGACTAGCGGGGCCAGTGAGCAGTTCTTC. Translation: CAWRGTSGASEQFF.

The chain is built from TRBV7-3 and TRBJ1-3, with D possibly matching TRBD1 (6 bases). Trimming shortened V by 5 bases and J by 4 bases, and 9 bases separated the two germline ends. The CDR3 sequence is 13 residues long. From germline, CDR1 is SGHTA and CDR2 FQGTGA. The CDR3 loop reads CASSPGVGNTIYF. The CDR3 DNA sequence: TGTGCCAGCAGCCCAGGGGTAGGAAACACCATATATTTT.

This clone was counted between two and nine times. CDR3 bases: TGTGCAAGTCGCTTAGCGAGATACAATGAGCAGTTCTTC. This sequence encodes CASRLARYNEQFF. The chain employs TRBV12-2 and TRBJ2-1; the D segment call TRBD2 is taken from the table without a DNA check. TRBV12-2 is reported as a pseudogene. This CDR3 has 13 amino acids.

The chain couples TRBV5-1 to TRBJ2-1; 7 nucleotides agree with TRBD2. V dropped 4 bases and J dropped 9; count of bases not matched to a gene: 19. Germline CDR1 reads SGHRS; CDR2 reads YFSETQ. This CDR3 region has 17 residues. As DNA, the CDR3 is TGCGCCAGCAGCGGCACCTCGGGGACTAAATACGTCGCTGAGCAGTTCTTC. This encodes CASSGTSGTKYVAEQFF.

This chain links TRBV19 with TRBJ1-5, with D possibly being TRBD1 (6 bases). V gave up 3 bases and J gave up 5 bases, with 14 bases separating them. The CDR3 contains 15 residues. Per germline, CDR1 LNHDA and CDR2 SQIVND (reference sequence). The CDR3 coding sequence is TGTGCCAGTAGTATCCCTCGGGGGGCATATCAGCCCCAGCATTTT. Encoded protein: CASSIPRGAYQPQHF. Full variable domain (outside the CDR3, taken from reference TRBV19 and TRBJ1-5): DGGITQSPKYLFRKEGQNVTLSCEQNLNHDAMYWYRQDPGQGLRLIYYSQIVNDFQKGDIAEGYSVSREKKESFPLTVTSAQKNPTAFYLCASSIPRGAYQPQHFGDGTRLSIL.